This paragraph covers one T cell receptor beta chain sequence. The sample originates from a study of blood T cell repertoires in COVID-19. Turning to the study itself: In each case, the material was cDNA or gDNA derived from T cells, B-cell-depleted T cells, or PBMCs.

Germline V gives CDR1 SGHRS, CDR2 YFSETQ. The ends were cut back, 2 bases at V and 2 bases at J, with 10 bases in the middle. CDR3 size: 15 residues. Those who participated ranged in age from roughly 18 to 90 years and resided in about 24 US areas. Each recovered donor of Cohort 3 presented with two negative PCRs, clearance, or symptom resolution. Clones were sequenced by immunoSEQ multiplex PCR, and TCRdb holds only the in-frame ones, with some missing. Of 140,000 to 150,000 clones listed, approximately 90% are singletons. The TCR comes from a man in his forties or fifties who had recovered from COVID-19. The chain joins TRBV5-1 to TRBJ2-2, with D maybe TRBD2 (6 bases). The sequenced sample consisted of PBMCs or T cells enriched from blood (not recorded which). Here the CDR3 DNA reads TGCGCCAGCAGCTTCGGGACTTCTAACACCGGGGAGCTGTTTTTT. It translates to CASSFGTSNTGELFF.